This entry is about one TCR beta chain. These data originate in a study of blood T cell repertoires in COVID-19. Study-level information: Italy, Spain and the United States were the sources of the convalescent and acute COVID-19 samples. Sample material is recorded as cDNA or gDNA derived from T cells, B-cell-depleted T cells, or PBMCs.

CDR3 size: 14 residues. The J segment lost 2 bases and the V segment lost 8 bases, leaving 7 bases of the junction unmatched. Germline V lookup: CDR1 SNHLY, CDR2 FYNNEI. In the original workflow: Researchers report that nucleated cell counts were estimated from reference gene primer amplification. The data were produced by immunoSEQ multiplex PCR, yet TCRdb's version contains in-frame clones alone and is incomplete. That table supplies the V and J calls and clone size; D and trimming were determined from the DNA. The sample records about 170,000 clones, roughly nine tenths being singletons. This clonotype originated in a man in his 60s with acute or convalescent COVID-19. The material sequenced was peripheral blood. The chain uses TRBV2 and TRBJ1-1; 8 bases line up with TRBD1. In DNA form, the CDR3 reads TGTGCCAGCGGACAGGGAATCGTAAACACTGAAGCTTTCTTT. This sequence encodes CASGQGIVNTEAFF.